This T cell receptor beta chain was observed in a study of monozygotic twins with inflammatory bowel disease. After re-calling the 5' RACE reads, TCRdb lists one entry per CDR3 protein, DNA absent. This sample's table has some 170,000 distinct CDR3 sequences. The sequencing sample was made of blood. This sequence originates from a human donor with ulcerative colitis or Crohn's disease, or a healthy co-twin of an affected twin (not recorded which).

The CDR3 sequence is CSARDYGGEAFF. The gene calls are TRBV20-1 and TRBJ1-1. Germline CDR1 is DFQATT and CDR2 is SNEGSKA (reference sequence). The CDR3 totals 12 residues.